Here is one TCR beta chain with its context. There is no known antigen for this receptor. The germline gene is not matched at one end of the junction; a read error may be the cause. This record comes from a study of cytomegalovirus exposure and HLA in healthy donors listed by TCRdb under 2017. As for the study more broadly: In an earlier analysis of around 540 of the donors, around 290 Gb of sequence data and about 110 million unique TCR beta sequences from about 180 million T cells were reported. An early release that covered about 600 HLA-typed donors contained approximately 320 gigabases of sequencing data and 80 million or so unique TCR sequences. Of the roughly 400 genotyped donors, 81% fell in the genetic ancestry cluster associated with self-reported Caucasian donors. The study was designed to test whether signatures of past pathogen exposure could be identified by cataloging public T cell receptors. Using immunosequencing, the study profiled T cell repertoires from 640 or so subjects and related those repertoires to cytomegalovirus serostatus. A separate validation cohort of over a hundred different subjects was used in addition to the approximately 610-subject first cohort. To predict cytomegalovirus infection status, the study combined high-throughput TCR immunosequencing, statistical association of individual TCRs with disease status, and machine learning. To study patterns of TCR occurrence, a later analysis re-analyzed previously published TCR beta repertoires from more than 550 donors and added high-resolution HLA genotyping. The later analysis used no new phenotypic data to find candidate immune exposures, relying instead on TCR beta sequences and their occurrence across donors. An earlier analysis of around 580 of the donors used high-throughput TCR beta sequencing to judge whether each TCR beta V gene segment behaved as functional or pseudogenic. Donor age, sex, ethnicity and CMV serostatus were collected together with the repertoire data. In a later genetic analysis, genome-wide SNP genotypes for about three fifths of the roughly 670 donors were used, and that subset was treated as a discovery cohort. All discovery cohort repertoires had been generated on a single sequencing platform. HLA typing included class I and class II loci at four-digit resolution. The number of typed donors differed by locus: about 620-640 for A, B, C, DRB1 and DQB1; 500 to 550 for DQA1; approximately 610 for DPA1; and roughly 490 for DPB1. Because of strong linkage in the cohort, a few DR-DQ haplotypes were treated as single units for association and clustering. Among some 400 genotyped donors of the cohort, an average of around 250,000 unique TCR beta nucleotide sequences was sequenced per donor, of which 15% to 20% were non-productive. Summary of the overall study and its limitations: In a later genetic analysis, fewer N-insertions in productive TCRs were reported among donors in an Asian-associated ancestry cluster than the approximately 670-donor mean. The only immune exposure information available for the cohort was CMV serostatus. According to a later analysis, most CMV-associated TCR beta chains appeared to be HLA-restricted, and the HLA associations seemed to be driven largely by CMV exposure. In an earlier analysis of about 600 of the donors, most TCR beta V segments appeared in productive rearrangements about 87% or about 30% of the time, broadly matching IMGT annotations. Sequencing depth was assumed to be roughly uniform across donors in the presence/absence analyses, though that assumption may not hold. Assigning TCR associations to individual alleles was difficult when HLA alleles, especially DR and DQ, strongly co-occurred. A further reported finding was that TCR beta sequences accurately predicted the HLA-A and HLA-B alleles for most subjects in the first cohort. An association between a missense DCLRE1C variant and V-gene and J-gene trimming of TCR beta chains was found in a later genetic analysis and replicated in an independent cohort. In the study, 164 TCR beta chains were listed as associated with cytomegalovirus. Linkage disequilibrium might explain the correlated functional status among segregating V segments, but an unknown experimental factor could not be excluded. A cluster of highly shared sequence variants was judged likely to represent a technical artifact of the sequencing pipeline. The 87-base-pair reads could not distinguish some IMGT-functional V segments, including TRBV6-2 and TRBV6-3, so those segments were excluded. Only TCR beta chains were sequenced in this cohort, and the absence of alpha or paired-chain data limited detectable features. The classifier was reported to diagnose cytomegalovirus status with high specificity and sensitivity in both the original and validation cohorts. A few of the identified cytomegalovirus-associated TCR beta chains were confirmed in vitro to be specific for cytomegalovirus antigens. In a later analysis, HLA-associated TCR beta chains were found to be more clonally expanded and to have lower generation probabilities than equally common non-associated chains. The authors suggested that the approach could potentially be extended to other disease states and immunological phenotypes. Because counts were too low, fewer than 20 rarely observed V segments, including chromosome 9 orphons, were excluded from the earlier analysis of 587 of the donors. Because HLA typing was missing for some donors at each locus, association tests included only the typed subset. According to a later analysis, parvovirus B19, influenza, CMV and Epstein-Barr virus appeared linked to several top co-occurrence clusters. In a later analysis, the rate of TCR association differed among HLA loci, with DRB1 alleles having the most associated TCRs and HLA-C alleles having the fewest. Most TCR sequences were seen in very few donors, while some public TCRs were found in many individuals. Specific HLA alleles were associated with more than 15,000 TCR beta sequences at a false discovery rate of 0.05 in a later analysis.

The cohort comprised approximately 700 healthy bone marrow donors. Cohort members were all nominally healthy when sampled, although unrecorded immune exposures were likely present. The donor tested CMV seropositive, placing the donor among the 289 seropositive members of the cohort. Every donor gave a peripheral blood sample, and the peripheral blood mononuclear cells from that sample were used for TCR beta sequencing. Genomic DNA was extracted from the blood cell samples with the Qiagen DNeasy Blood Extraction Kit. Reading the germline V gene gives CDR1 MDHEN and CDR2 SYDVKM. Measured from the cysteine to the phenylalanine, the CDR3 is 13 residues long. CDR3 DNA only is kept here, 39 bases in frame from base 1. The library was prepared using the immunoSEQ multiplex PCR assay. For the multiplex PCR, a mixture combining 60 forward primers for TCR Vbeta segments and 13 reverse primers for TCR Jbeta segments was used. The CDR3 region of rearranged TCR beta genes was amplified from genomic DNA by a multiplex PCR assay. The Illumina HiSeq System was used to sequence the amplified TCR beta libraries as 87-base-pair reads. Per the authors' processing: In a later analysis, some 80 million unique TCR beta chains were counted across the 690 or so repertoires, and around 11 million of these chains were shared by at least two donors. Raw reads were error-corrected and collapsed into unique sequences by a nearest-neighbor algorithm in which closely related sequences were merged to remove PCR and sequencing errors. CDR3 sequences were aligned to IMGT reference sequences to assign V, D and J gene segments. For a sequence to be retained, a match of at least six nucleotides was required to both a V gene segment and a J gene segment. Rearrangements were called productive when the CDR3 lacked stop codons and stayed in frame with V and J; all others were non-productive. Following IMGT convention, CDR3 was defined as the stretch from the second conserved V-encoded cysteine up to the conserved J-encoded phenylalanine. In an earlier analysis of around 640 of the donors, sequences lacking an unambiguous match to a single V gene segment were excluded. An earlier analysis of about 590 of the donors classified V segments as functional when productive rearrangements were above 56.7% and as segregating when the standard deviation between donors was above 5%. A statistical classification framework was built to diagnose cytomegalovirus status from the catalog of TCR beta chain sequences. V and J gene assignment, in a later analysis, came from comparing TCR nucleotide sequences with IMGT/GENE-DB human TR gene sequences. The TCRdist pipeline was used in a later analysis to assign CDR3 sequences and most-parsimonious VDJ recombination scenarios. In a later analysis, each TCR beta chain was defined by its CDR3 amino acid sequence together with its V-gene family, and reads lacking a unique V-gene family were excluded. In a later analysis, approximately 590 highly shared, low-generation-probability nucleotide sequences were removed to address suspected cross-contamination and a sequencing artifact. A later analysis calculated a clonal expansion index for each public chain from normalized within-repertoire ranks of inferred template counts. Generation probabilities in a later analysis came from a VDJ recombination model fitted to out-of-frame rearrangements, and those results were checked against IGoR. In a later analysis, TCR-TCR, TCR-HLA and TCR-CMV co-occurrence was scored with hypergeometric tests, and a repertoire-size bias correction was applied to TCR pairs. A later analysis estimated false discovery rates by permuting HLA or CMV assignments 20 times. In a later analysis, co-occurring TCRs were grouped with DBSCAN, and TCRdist sequence similarity was added when clustering was performed within HLA-allele-positive subsets. Co-occurrence clustering excluded repertoires with fewer than 30,000 or more than 120,000 public chains, plus five with anomalous nucleotide sharing. As stored in TCRdb, this immuneACCESS dataset retains in-frame rearrangements with V and J assigned. A fraction of the clones does not appear; measured against another copy, unresolved V genes explain less than half of the discrepancy, and the remainder lacks a known reason. Clonal size and the V and J genes are those of that table, whereas D and trimming came from the DNA. This sample holds some 76,000 clones; about 75% were observed only once. Around 4.7% of the sample goes to the ten largest clones.

The chain employs TRBV28 and TRBJ1-5, with a weak D call of TRBD1 (5 bases match). The receptor was derived from a man aged 55 to 70 in good health and CMV-seropositive. Sequences were obtained from PBMCs. The sequenced DNA is TGTGCCAGCAGTTATACCGTGGACGGAGCAGGGAATTTT. The encoded protein is CASSYTVDGAGNF.